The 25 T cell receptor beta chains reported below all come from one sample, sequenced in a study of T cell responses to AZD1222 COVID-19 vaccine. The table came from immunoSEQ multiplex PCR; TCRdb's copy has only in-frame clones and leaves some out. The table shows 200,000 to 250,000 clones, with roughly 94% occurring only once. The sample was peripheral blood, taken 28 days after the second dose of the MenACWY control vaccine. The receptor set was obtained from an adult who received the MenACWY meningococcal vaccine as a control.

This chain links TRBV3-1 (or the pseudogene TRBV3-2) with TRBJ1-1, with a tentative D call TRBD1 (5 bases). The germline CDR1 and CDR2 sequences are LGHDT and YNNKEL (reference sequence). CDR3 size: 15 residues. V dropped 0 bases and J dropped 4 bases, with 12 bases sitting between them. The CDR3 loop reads CASSQDLPGITEAFF. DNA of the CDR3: TGTGCCAGCAGCCAAGATCTTCCAGGGATCACTGAAGCTTTCTTT.

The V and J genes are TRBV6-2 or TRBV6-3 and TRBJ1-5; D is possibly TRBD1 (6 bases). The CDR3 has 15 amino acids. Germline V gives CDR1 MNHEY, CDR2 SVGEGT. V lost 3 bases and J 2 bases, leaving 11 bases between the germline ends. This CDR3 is CASSYPSGGNQPQHF. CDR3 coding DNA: TGTGCCAGCAGTTATCCCTCAGGGGGCAATCAGCCCCAGCATTTT.

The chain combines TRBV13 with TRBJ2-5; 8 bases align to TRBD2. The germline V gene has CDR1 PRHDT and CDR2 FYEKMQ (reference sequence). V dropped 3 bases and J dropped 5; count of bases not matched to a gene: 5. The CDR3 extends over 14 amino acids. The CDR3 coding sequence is TGTGCCAGCAGCTTGGGACTAGTAGCGGAGACCCAGTACTTC. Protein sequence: CASSLGLVAETQYF.

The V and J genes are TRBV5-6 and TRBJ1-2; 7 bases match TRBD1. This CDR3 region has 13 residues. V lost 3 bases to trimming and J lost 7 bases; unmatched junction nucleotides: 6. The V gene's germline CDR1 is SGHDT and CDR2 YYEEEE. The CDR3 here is CASSWGQSVGYTF. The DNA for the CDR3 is TGTGCCAGCAGCTGGGGACAGTCAGTTGGCTACACCTTC.

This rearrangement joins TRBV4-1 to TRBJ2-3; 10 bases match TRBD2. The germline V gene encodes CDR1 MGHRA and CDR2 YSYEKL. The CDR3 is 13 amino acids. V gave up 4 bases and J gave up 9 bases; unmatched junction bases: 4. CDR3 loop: CASSLGTSETQYF. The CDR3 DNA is TGCGCCAGCAGCCTCGGGACTAGCGAAACGCAGTATTTT.

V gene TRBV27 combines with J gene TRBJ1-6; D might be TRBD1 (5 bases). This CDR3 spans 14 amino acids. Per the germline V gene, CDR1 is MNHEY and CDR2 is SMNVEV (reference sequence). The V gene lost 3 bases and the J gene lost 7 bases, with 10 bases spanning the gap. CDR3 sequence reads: CASSFRGVNSPLHF. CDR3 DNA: TGTGCCAGCAGTTTCCGGGGGGTCAATTCACCCCTCCACTTT.

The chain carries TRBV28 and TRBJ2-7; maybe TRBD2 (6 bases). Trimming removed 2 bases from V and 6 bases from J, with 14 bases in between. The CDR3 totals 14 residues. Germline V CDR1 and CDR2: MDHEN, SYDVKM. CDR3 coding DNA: TGTGCCAGCAGTTTAAAGGCGAGGGACTTCGAGCAGTACTTC. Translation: CASSLKARDFEQYF. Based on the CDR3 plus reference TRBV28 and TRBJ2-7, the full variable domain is DVKVTQSSRYLVKRTGEKVFLECVQDMDHENMFWYRQDPGLGLRLIYFSYDVKMKEKGDIPEGYSVSREKKERFSLILESASTNQTSMYLCASSLKARDFEQYFGPGTRLTVT.

The CDR3 nucleotides are TGTGCCACCAGTGATTCGTCGGTGGAGCAGTACTTC. Encoded protein: CATSDSSVEQYF. The V gene is TRBV24-1, the J gene TRBJ2-7, with D unresolved. Germline V lookup: CDR1 KGHDR, CDR2 SFDVKD. This CDR3 has 12 residues. V lost 2 bases and J lost 7, with 8 bases in between.

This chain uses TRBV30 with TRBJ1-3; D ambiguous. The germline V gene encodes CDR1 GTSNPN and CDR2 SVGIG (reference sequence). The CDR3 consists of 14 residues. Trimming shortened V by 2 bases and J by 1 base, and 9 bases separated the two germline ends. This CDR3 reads CAWSHQVSGNTIYF. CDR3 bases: TGTGCCTGGAGTCACCAGGTTTCTGGAAACACCATATATTTT.

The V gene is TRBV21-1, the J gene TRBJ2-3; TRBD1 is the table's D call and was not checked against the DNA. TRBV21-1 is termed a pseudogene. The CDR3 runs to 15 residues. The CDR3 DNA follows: TGTGCCAGCAGAGTGATTACAGTCATGCAAGATACGCAGTATTTT. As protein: CASRVITVMQDTQYF.

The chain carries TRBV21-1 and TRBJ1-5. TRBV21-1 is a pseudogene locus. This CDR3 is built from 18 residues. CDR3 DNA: TGTGCCAGCACTAAAAATGGACGCGGGCCACCGGGCAATCAGCCCCAGCATTTT. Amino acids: CASTKNGRGPPGNQPQHF.

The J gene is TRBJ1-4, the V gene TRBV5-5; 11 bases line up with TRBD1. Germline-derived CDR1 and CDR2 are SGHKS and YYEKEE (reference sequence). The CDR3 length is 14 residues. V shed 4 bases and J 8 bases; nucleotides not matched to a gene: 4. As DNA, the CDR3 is TGTGCCAGCAGCCGGACAGGGGGCGGGGAAAAACTGTTTTTT. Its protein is CASSRTGGGEKLFF.

The CDR3 loop reads CASLARGTYEQYF. The CDR3 bases are TGTGCCAGCCTAGCGAGAGGAACCTACGAGCAGTACTTC. The V call is TRBV28, the J call TRBJ2-7; maybe TRBD2 (6 bases). CDR1 and CDR2 from the germline V gene are MDHEN and SYDVKM. The CDR3 length is 13 residues. Trimming pared 8 bases from V and 2 bases from J, leaving 13 bases between.

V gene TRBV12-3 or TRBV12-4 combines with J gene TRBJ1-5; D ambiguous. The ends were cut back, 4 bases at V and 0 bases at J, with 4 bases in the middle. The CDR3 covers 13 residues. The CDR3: CASSWDSNQPQHF. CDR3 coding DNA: TGTGCCAGCAGTTGGGATAGCAATCAGCCCCAGCATTTT.

CDR3 in amino acids: CASSFKDPEQYF. CDR3 nucleotide sequence: TGTGCCAGCAGTTTCAAGGACCCCGAGCAGTACTTC. The chain has TRBV2 and TRBJ2-7; D gene ambiguous. The germline gives CDR1 SNHLY, CDR2 FYNNEI. CDR3 size: 12 residues. V dropped 5 bases and J dropped 6 bases, with 11 bases sitting between them.

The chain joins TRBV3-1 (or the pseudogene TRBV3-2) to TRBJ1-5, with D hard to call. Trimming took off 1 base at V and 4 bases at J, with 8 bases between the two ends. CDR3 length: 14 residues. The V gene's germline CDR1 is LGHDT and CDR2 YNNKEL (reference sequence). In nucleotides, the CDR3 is TGTGCCAGCAGCCAAGGCCTCGAAAATCAGCCCCAGCATTTT. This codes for CASSQGLENQPQHF.

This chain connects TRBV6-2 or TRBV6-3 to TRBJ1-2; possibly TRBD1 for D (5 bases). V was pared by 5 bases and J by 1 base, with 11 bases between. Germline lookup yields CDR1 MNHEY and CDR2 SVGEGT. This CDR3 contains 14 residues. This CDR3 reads CASSGTRFNYGYTF. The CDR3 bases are TGTGCCAGCAGTGGGACCAGGTTTAACTATGGCTACACCTTC.

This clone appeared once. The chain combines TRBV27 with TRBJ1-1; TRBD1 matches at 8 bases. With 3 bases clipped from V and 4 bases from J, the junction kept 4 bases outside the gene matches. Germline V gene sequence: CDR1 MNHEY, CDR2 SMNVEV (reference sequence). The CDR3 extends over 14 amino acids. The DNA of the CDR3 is TGTGCCAGCAGTTTGCGGGGACAGGCCACTGAAGCTTTCTTT. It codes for CASSLRGQATEAFF.

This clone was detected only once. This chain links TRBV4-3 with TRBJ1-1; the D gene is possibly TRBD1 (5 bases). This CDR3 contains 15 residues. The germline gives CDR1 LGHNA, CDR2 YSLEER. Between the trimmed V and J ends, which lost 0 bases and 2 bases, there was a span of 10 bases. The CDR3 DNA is TGCGCCAGCAGCCAAGATCGGAGGGGAAACACTGAAGCTTTCTTT. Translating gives CASSQDRRGNTEAFF.

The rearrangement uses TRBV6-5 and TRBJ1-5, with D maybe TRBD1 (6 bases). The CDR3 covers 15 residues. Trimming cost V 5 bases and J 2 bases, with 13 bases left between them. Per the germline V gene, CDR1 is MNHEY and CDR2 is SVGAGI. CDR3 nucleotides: TGTGCCAGCAGTACAGGGATTTTGGGCAATCAGCCCCAGCATTTT. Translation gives CASSTGILGNQPQHF.

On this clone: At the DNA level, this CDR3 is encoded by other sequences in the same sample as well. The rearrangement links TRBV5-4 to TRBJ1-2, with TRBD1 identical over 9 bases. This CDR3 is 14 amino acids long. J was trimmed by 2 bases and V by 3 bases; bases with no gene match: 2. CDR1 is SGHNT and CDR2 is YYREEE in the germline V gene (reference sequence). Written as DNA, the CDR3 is TGTGCCAGCAGCTCCGGACAGGGGAACTATGGCTACACCTTC. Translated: CASSSGQGNYGYTF.

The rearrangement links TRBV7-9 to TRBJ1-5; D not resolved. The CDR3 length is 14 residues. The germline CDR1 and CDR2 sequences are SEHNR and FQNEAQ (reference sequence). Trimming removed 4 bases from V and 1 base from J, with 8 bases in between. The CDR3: CASSWEGSNQPQHF. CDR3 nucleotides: TGTGCCAGCAGCTGGGAGGGAAGCAATCAGCCCCAGCATTTT.

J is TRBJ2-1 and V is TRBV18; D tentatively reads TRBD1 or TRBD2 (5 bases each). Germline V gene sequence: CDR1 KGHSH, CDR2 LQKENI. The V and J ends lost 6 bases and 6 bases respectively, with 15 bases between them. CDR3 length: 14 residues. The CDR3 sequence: CASSHRDPLNEQFF. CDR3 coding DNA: TGTGCCAGCTCTCACCGGGACCCGCTCAATGAGCAGTTCTTC.

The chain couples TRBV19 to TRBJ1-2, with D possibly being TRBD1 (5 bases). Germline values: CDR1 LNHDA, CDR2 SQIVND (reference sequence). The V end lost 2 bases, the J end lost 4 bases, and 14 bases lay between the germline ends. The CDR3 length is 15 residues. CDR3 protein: CASSIIPDRFYGYTF. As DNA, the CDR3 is TGTGCCAGTAGTATAATCCCCGACAGATTCTATGGCTACACCTTC.

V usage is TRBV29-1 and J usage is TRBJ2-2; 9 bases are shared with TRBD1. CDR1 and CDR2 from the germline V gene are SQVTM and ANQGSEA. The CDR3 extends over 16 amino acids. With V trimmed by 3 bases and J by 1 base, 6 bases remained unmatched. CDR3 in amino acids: CSVERPGQGNTGELFF. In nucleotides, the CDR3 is TGCAGCGTTGAGCGCCCGGGACAGGGGAACACCGGGGAGCTGTTTTTT.